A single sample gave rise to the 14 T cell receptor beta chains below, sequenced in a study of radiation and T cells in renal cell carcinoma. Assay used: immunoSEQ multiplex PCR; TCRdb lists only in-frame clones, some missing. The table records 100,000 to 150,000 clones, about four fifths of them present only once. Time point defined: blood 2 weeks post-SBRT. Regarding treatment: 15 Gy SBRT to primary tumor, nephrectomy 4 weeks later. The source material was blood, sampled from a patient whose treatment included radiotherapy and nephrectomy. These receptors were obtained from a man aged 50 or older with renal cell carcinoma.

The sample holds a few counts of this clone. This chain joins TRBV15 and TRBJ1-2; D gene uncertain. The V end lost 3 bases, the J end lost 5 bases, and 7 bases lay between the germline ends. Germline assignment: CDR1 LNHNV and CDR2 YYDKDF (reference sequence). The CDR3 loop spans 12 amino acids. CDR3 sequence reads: CATSRTPYGYTF. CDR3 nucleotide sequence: TGTGCCACCAGCAGGACACCATATGGCTACACCTTC.

The CDR3 DNA sequence: TGTGCCAGCAGCCCGACAGCCTACAATGAGCAGTTCTTC. This codes for CASSPTAYNEQFF. J is TRBJ2-1 and V is TRBV2; a possible D gene is TRBD1 (5 bases). Germline V gene lookup returns CDR1 SNHLY and CDR2 FYNNEI. The CDR3 length is 13 residues. Trimming shortened V by 6 bases and J by 2 bases, and 8 bases separated the two germline ends.

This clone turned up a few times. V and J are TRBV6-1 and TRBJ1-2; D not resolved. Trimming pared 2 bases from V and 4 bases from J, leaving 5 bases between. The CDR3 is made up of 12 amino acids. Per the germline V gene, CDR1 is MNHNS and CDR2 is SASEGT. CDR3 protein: CASSERPYGYTF. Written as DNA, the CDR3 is TGTGCCAGCAGTGAAAGGCCCTATGGCTACACCTTC.

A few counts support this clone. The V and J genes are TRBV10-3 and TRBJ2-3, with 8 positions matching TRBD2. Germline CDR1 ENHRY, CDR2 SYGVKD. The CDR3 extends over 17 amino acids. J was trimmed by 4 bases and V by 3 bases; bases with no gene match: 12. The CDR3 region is CAISDSKREGGADTQYF. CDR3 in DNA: TGTGCCATCAGTGATTCAAAACGGGAGGGCGGGGCAGATACGCAGTATTTT.

CDR3 amino acids: CSVGGRITDTQYF. CDR3 nucleotides: TGCAGCGTTGGAGGACGGATCACAGATACGCAGTATTTT. The chain joins TRBV29-1 to TRBJ2-3; no clear D. The germline CDR1 and CDR2 sequences are SQVTM and ANQGSEA. Deletions cut 4 bases from V and 2 bases from J, with 10 bases between. The CDR3 runs to 13 residues.

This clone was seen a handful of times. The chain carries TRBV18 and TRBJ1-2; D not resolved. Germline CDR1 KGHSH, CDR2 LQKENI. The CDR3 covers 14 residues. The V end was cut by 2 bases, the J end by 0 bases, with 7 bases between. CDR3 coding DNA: TGTGCCAGCTCACCAGGGGTAACTAACTATGGCTACACCTTC. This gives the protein CASSPGVTNYGYTF. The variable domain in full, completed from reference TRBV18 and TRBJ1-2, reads NAGVMQNPRHLVRRRGQEARLRCSPMKGHSHVYWYRQLPEEGLKFMVYLQKENIIDESGMPKERFSAEFPKEGPSILRIQQVVRGDSAAYFCASSPGVTNYGYTFGSGTRLTVV.

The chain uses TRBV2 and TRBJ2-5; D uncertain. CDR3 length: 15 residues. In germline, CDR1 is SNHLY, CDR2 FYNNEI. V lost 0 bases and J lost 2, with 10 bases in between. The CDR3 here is CASSEALGAQETQYF. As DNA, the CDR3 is TGTGCCAGCAGTGAAGCGCTTGGAGCTCAAGAGACCCAGTACTTC. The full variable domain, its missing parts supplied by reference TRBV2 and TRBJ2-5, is EPEVTQTPSHQVTQMGQEVILRCVPISNHLYFYWYRQILGQKVEFLVSFYNNEISEKSEIFDDQFSVERPDGSNFTLKIRSTKLEDSAMYFCASSEALGAQETQYFGPGTRLLVL.

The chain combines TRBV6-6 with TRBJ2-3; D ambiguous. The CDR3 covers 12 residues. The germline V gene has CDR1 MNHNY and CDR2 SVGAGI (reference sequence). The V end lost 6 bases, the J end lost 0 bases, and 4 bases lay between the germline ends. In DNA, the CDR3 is TGTGCCAGCAGCCCCAGCACAGATACGCAGTATTTT. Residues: CASSPSTDTQYF.

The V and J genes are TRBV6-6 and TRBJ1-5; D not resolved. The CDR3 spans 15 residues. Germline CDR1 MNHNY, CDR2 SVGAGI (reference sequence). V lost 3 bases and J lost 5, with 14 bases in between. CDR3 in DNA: TGTGCCAGCAGTTATACGGCATCGTTTCATCAGCCCCAGCATTTT. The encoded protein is CASSYTASFHQPQHF.

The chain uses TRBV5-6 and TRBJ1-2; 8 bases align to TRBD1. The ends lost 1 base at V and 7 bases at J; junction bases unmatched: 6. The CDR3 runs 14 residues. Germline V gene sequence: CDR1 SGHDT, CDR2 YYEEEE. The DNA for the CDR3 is TGTGCCAGCAGCTTGCGGCAGGGGGCGGGTGGCTACACCTTC. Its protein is CASSLRQGAGGYTF.

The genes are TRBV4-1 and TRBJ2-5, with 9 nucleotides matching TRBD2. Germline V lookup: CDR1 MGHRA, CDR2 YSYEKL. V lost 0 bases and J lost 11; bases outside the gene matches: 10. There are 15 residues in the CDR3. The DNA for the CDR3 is TGCGCCAGCAGCCAAGATGGGCCTAGCGGGAAGGCACAGTACTTC. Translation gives CASSQDGPSGKAQYF.

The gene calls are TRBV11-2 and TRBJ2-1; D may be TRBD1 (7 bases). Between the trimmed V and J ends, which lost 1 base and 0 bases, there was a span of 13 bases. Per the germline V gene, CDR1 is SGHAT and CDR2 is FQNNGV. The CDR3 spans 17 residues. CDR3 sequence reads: CASSLGRGRSSYNEQFF. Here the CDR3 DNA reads TGTGCCAGCAGCTTAGGGAGGGGGCGTAGCTCCTACAATGAGCAGTTCTTC.

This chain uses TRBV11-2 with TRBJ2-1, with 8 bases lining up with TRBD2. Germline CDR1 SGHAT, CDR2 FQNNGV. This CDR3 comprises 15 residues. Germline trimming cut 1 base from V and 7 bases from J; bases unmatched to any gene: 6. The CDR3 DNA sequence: TGTGCCAGCAGCTTAGGCGGGAGGTTAATTAATGAGCAGTTCTTC. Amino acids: CASSLGGRLINEQFF.

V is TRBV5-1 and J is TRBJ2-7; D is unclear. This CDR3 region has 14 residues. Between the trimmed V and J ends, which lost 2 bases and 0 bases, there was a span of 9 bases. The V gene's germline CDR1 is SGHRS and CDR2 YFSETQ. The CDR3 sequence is CASSFAESSYEQYF. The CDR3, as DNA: TGCGCCAGCAGCTTTGCTGAGAGCTCCTACGAGCAGTACTTC.